This TCR beta chain emerged from a study of memory CD4+ T cells and cytomegalovirus serostatus. Study as a whole: Of the healthy Belgian adults, 9 or 10 were CMV seropositive and 20 to 30 seronegative.

Study-wide points: The CMV-associated TCR signature appears largely within the CD4+ memory repertoire. A US-trained random forest predicted CMV serostatus with median AUC roughly 0.91.

Sequencing was performed with immunoSEQ multiplex PCR; in TCRdb, only in-frame clones are kept and a portion is missing. The profile shows tens of thousands of clones, about 80% of them singletons. Single viable CD3+CD4+CD8-CD45RO+ cells were sorted as the memory CD4+ T cells. Positive selection with CD4 microbeads enriched total CD4+ T cells. There are 13 residues in the CDR3. The V end was cut by 6 bases, the J end by 6 bases, with 14 bases between. Germline loops: CDR1 LNHDA, CDR2 SQIVND (reference sequence). Of note for this clone: Its matching antigen is unknown.

The sequencing input was memory CD4+ T cells from blood. The chain recombines TRBV19 with TRBJ1-2; weak D call: TRBD1 (6 bases). The source of this sequence is an adult in good health and CMV-seropositive. CDR3 DNA sequence: TGTGCCAGTAGGCCCTTCACAGGGAATGGCTACACCTTC. Translated, it gives CASRPFTGNGYTF. Using reference TRBV19 and TRBJ1-2 for the parts outside the CDR3, the full variable domain is DGGITQSPKYLFRKEGQNVTLSCEQNLNHDAMYWYRQDPGQGLRLIYYSQIVNDFQKGDIAEGYSVSREKKESFPLTVTSAQKNPTAFYLCASRPFTGNGYTFGSGTRLTVV.